This is a list of T cell receptor beta chains from one sample in a study of blood T cell repertoires in COVID-19. The repertoire was sequenced with immunoSEQ multiplex PCR; TCRdb's copy has only in-frame clones and lacks some. The sample lists about 520,000 clones, approximately 83% occurring once. The sequenced sample was peripheral blood. All receptors come from a human donor in a cohort sampled during active COVID-19. Both conserved end residues are part of each CDR3. Fields, in order: J gene, D gene, clone size, V gene, CDR3 protein, CDR3 DNA. A D gene is named only where the DNA matches it firmly. Size is omitted from some rows. Given values are once, few, many or a class for expanded clones.

>TRBJ1-2|TRBD1|-|TRBV7-9
CASSVDRAYGYTF
TGTGCCAGCAGCGTGGACAGGGCCTATGGCTACACCTTC
>TRBJ2-7|-|-|TRBV7-2
CASSLELSYEQYF
TGTGCCAGCAGCTTAGAACTGAGTTACGAGCAGTACTTC
>TRBJ2-3|-|-|TRBV27
CASIDTNTDTQYF
TGTGCCAGCATTGACACCAACACAGATACGCAGTATTTT
>TRBJ1-1|-|-|TRBV28
CASRSRGGRKNTEAFF
TGTGCCAGCCGTTCGCGGGGGGGGAGAAAGAACACTGAAGCTTTCTTT
>TRBJ1-2|TRBD1|-|TRBV6-6
CASSYSGGTGIGYTF
TGTGCCAGCAGTTACTCCGGCGGGACAGGGATCGGCTACACCTTC
>TRBJ2-3|-|-|TRBV6-6
CASSAISGSTDTQYF
TGTGCCAGCAGCGCAATTAGCGGTAGCACAGATACGCAGTATTTT
>TRBJ2-1|-|once|TRBV30
CAWSVTSGPYNEQFF
TGTGCCTGGAGTGTGACCAGCGGGCCTTACAATGAGCAGTTCTTC
>TRBJ2-6|TRBD1|-|TRBV30
CAWSPTGATGANVLTF
TGTGCCTGGAGCCCTACAGGGGCGACTGGGGCCAACGTCCTGACTTTC
>TRBJ1-5|-|-|TRBV10-2
CASSESGENQPQHF
TGCGCCAGCAGTGAGTCCGGGGAGAATCAGCCCCAGCATTTT
>TRBJ2-1|-|-|TRBV7-8
CASSPNRISRGEQFF
TGTGCCAGCAGCCCCAACCGAATCTCCAGGGGTGAGCAGTTCTTC
>TRBJ1-1|TRBD1|-|TRBV9
CASSVTGVSYTEAFF
TGTGCCAGCAGCGTAACAGGGGTTTCCTACACTGAAGCTTTCTTT
>TRBJ2-3|-|-|TRBV5-6
CASSLTGLRNTQYF
TGTGCCAGCAGCTTGACAGGCTTGAGGAATACGCAGTATTTT
>TRBJ1-1|TRBD1|once|TRBV25-1
CASLRQGQNTEAFF
TGTGCCAGTCTACGACAGGGCCAAAACACTGAAGCTTTCTTT
>TRBJ1-3|-|-|TRBV3-1/TRBV3-2
CASSRMLGQNSGNTIYF
TGTGCCAGCAGCCGTATGCTAGGCCAAAACTCTGGAAACACCATATATTTT
>TRBJ2-3|TRBD2|-|TRBV10-1
CASRREGSTDTQYF
TGCGCCAGCAGGCGGGAGGGGAGCACAGATACGCAGTATTTT
>TRBJ1-1|TRBD1|few|TRBV4-1
CASSRGQGLNTEAFF
TGCGCCAGCAGCCGGGGACAGGGGTTGAACACTGAAGCTTTCTTT
>TRBJ2-7|-|-|TRBV4-2
CASSQDGGTSSYEQYF
TGTGCCAGCAGCCAAGATGGCGGCACGAGCTCCTACGAGCAGTACTTC
>TRBJ1-4|-|-|TRBV6-1
CASSELGGEVGEKLFF
TGTGCCAGCAGTGAACTGGGAGGGGAAGTCGGGGAAAAACTGTTTTTT
>TRBJ2-1|TRBD2|-|TRBV10-3
CAISVNLGTSGSRDEQFF
TGTGCCATCAGTGTTAATCTCGGGACTAGCGGGAGTCGGGATGAGCAGTTCTTC
>TRBJ1-5|TRBD1|-|TRBV3-1/TRBV3-2
CASSPGQGAMHF
TGTGCCAGCAGCCCCGGACAGGGGGCTATGCATTTT
>TRBJ1-2|-|few|TRBV5-1
CASSLQGSRGYTF
TGCGCCAGCAGCTTACAGGGCTCTCGGGGCTACACCTTC
>TRBJ2-1|TRBD1|-|TRBV19
CASSYGTGVFNEQFF
TGTGCCAGTAGTTACGGGACAGGGGTTTTTAATGAGCAGTTCTTC
>TRBJ2-1|-|-|TRBV7-9
CASSLGTYNEQFF
TGTGCCAGCAGCTTAGGAACTTACAATGAGCAGTTCTTC
>TRBJ2-2|TRBD2|-|TRBV27
CASSFWDYYNTGELFF
TGTGCCAGCAGTTTTTGGGACTACTATAACACCGGGGAGCTGTTTTTT
>TRBJ2-3|TRBD2|-|TRBV3-1/TRBV3-2
CASSLGTSGKPSTDTQYF
TGTGCCAGCAGCCTGGGGACTAGCGGAAAGCCTAGCACAGATACGCAGTATTTT
>TRBJ2-3|TRBD2|-|TRBV18
CASSPLAGGSLSTDTQYF
TGTGCCAGCTCACCCTTAGCGGGAGGATCACTTAGCACAGATACGCAGTATTTT
>TRBJ2-3|-|-|TRBV3-1/TRBV3-2
CASSQESFRGTDTQYF
TGTGCCAGCAGCCAAGAATCGTTTAGGGGAACAGATACGCAGTATTTT
>TRBJ1-5|TRBD1|-|TRBV24-1
CATSDRTGLGQPQHF
TGTGCCACCAGTGACCGGACAGGGTTAGGGCAGCCCCAGCATTTT
>TRBJ2-3|TRBD1|-|TRBV18
CASSPVGTGGGADTQYF
TGTGCCAGCTCACCAGTGGGGACAGGGGGCGGCGCAGATACGCAGTATTTT
>TRBJ2-3|TRBD2|-|TRBV9
CASSVAPRRSGRETDTQYF
TGTGCCAGCAGCGTAGCACCTAGGAGGAGCGGGAGGGAAACAGATACGCAGTATTTT
>TRBJ1-2|TRBD1|few|TRBV3-1/TRBV3-2
CASSQTGTGNGYTF
TGTGCCAGCAGCCAGACCGGGACAGGGAACGGCTACACCTTC
>TRBJ2-1|TRBD2|few|TRBV18
CASSPLRGESYNEQFF
TGTGCCAGCTCACCACTTCGGGGGGAGTCCTACAATGAGCAGTTCTTC
>TRBJ1-5|-|-|TRBV15
CATSKEVGRGDNQPQHF
TGTGCCACCAGCAAAGAGGTTGGTCGGGGAGACAATCAGCCCCAGCATTTT
>TRBJ2-7|-|-|TRBV30
CAWRRVSGGTYEQYF
TGTGCCTGGAGGCGGGTTAGCGGCGGAACCTACGAGCAGTACTTC
>TRBJ2-3|TRBD1|-|TRBV28
CASKDRGQYF
TGTGCCAGCAAAGACAGGGGGCAGTATTTT
>TRBJ1-2|-|-|TRBV7-2
CASSLSGRDYGYTF
TGTGCCAGCAGCTTATCAGGGCGCGACTATGGCTACACCTTC
>TRBJ1-2|-|-|TRBV5-4
CASSLGLQINYGYTF
TGTGCCAGCAGCTTGGGGTTACAGATCAACTATGGCTACACCTTC